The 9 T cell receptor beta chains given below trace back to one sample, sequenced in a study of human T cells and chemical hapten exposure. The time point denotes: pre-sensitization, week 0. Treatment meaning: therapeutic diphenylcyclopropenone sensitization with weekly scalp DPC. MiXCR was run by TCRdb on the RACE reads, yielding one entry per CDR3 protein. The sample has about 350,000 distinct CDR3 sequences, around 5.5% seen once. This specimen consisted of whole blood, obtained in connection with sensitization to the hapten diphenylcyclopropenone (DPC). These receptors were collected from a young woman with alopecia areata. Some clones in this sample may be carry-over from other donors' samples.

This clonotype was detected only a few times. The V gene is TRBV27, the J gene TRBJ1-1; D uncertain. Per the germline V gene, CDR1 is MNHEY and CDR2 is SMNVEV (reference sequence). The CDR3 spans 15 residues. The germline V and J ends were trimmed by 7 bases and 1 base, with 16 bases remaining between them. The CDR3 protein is CASTLSGGGNTEAFF. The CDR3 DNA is TGTGCCAGCACCTTGTCGGGAGGAGGGAACACTGAAGCTTTCTTT.

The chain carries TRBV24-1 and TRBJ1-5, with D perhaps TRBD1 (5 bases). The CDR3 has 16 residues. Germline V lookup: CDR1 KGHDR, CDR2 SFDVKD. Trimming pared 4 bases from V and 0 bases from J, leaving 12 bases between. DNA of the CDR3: TGTGCCACCAGTGAGACCGGGGCCCTTAGCAATCAGCCCCAGCATTTT. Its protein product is CATSETGALSNQPQHF.

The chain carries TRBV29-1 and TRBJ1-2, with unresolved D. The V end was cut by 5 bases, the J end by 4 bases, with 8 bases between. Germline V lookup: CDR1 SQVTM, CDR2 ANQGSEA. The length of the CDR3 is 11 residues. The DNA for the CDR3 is TGCAGCGTTTACGGATCCTATGGCTACACCTTC. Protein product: CSVYGSYGYTF.

CDR3 nucleotides: TGTGCCAGCAGGAAGGACAGGGGAAGAACCGGGGAGCTGTTTTTT. This sequence encodes CASRKDRGRTGELFF. The V gene is TRBV7-9, the J gene TRBJ2-2; 9 bases fit TRBD1. The CDR3 length is 15 residues. The trim removed 6 bases at V and 5 bases at J, leaving 7 bases unmatched. Germline lookup yields CDR1 SEHNR and CDR2 FQNEAQ (reference sequence).

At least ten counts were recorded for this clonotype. The CDR3 bases are TGTGCCAGCAGTTTTTTCGGGGCCCTAGGGTATGGCTACACCTTC. As protein: CASSFFGALGYGYTF. The chain links TRBV27 to TRBJ1-2; tentative D call: TRBD1 (5 bases). Germline V gives CDR1 MNHEY, CDR2 SMNVEV (reference sequence). V lost 3 bases and J lost 5, with 16 bases in between. The CDR3 has 15 residues.

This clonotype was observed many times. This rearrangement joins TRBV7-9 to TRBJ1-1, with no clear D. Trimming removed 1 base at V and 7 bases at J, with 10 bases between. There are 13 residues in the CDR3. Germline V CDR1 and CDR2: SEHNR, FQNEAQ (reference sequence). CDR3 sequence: CASSLDGGDEAFF. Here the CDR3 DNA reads TGTGCCAGCAGCTTAGACGGCGGAGATGAAGCTTTCTTT.

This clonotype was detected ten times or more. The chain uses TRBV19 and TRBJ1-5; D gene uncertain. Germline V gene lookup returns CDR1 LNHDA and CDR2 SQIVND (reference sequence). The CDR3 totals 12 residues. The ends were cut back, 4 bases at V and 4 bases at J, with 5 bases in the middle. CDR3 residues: CASSTENQPQHF. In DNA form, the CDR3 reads TGTGCCAGTAGTACAGAAAATCAGCCCCAGCATTTT.

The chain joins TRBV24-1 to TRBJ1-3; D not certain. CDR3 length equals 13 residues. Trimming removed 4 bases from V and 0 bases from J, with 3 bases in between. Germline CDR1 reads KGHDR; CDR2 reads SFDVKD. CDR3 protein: CATSDGSGNTIYF. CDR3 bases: TGTGCCACCAGTGACGGCTCTGGAAACACCATATATTTT.

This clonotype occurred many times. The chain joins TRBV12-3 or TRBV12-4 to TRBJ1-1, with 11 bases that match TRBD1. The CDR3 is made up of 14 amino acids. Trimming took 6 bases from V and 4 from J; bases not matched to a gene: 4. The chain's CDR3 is CASSRTGGGTEAFF. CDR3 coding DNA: TGTGCCAGCAGCCGGACAGGGGGCGGCACTGAAGCTTTCTTT.